This TCR beta chain stems from a study of T cell responses to AZD1222 COVID-19 vaccine. The study's findings and limits: Unmutated variant regions are reportedly the target of nearly half of TCRs that are spike-specific. Scientists sampled the repertoires only once the peak T cell response had passed. Only a handful of AZD1222 recipients, about six in all, had baseline seropositivity.

The data were produced by immunoSEQ multiplex PCR, yet TCRdb's version contains in-frame clones alone and is incomplete. The sample yields fewer than 130,000 clones, approximately 90% seen once. CDR3 length: 11 amino acids. It was second doses at about 4 or about 12 weeks that were pooled. This clone was counted a few times. Its specificity is unknown. The J gene is TRBJ2-7, the V gene TRBV21-1. TRBV21-1 is termed a pseudogene. The sequence was obtained from an adult who received the AZD1222 COVID-19 vaccine. The sequenced sample was peripheral blood, obtained 28 days after the second AZD1222 dose. The CDR3 region has the DNA TGTGCCAGCCCCGTCGGAAACGAGCAGTACTTC. Its translation is CASPVGNEQYF.